This entry lists 30 T cell receptor beta chains sequenced from one sample in a study of neurological immune-mediated disorders. In TCRdb, the 5' RACE reads were re-called with MiXCR into one record per CDR3 protein. The sample lists about 50,000 distinct CDR3 sequences, 10% to 13% occurring once. The sequencing input was PBMCs. These receptor sequences come from a woman aged 40 to 49 with HTLV-1-associated myelopathy (HAM/TSP).

This clonotype has ten or more counts. The chain employs TRBV7-2 and TRBJ2-5, with D maybe TRBD2 (6 bases). Trimming shortened V by 5 bases and J by 1 base, and 14 bases separated the two germline ends. The CDR3 consists of 15 residues. In germline, CDR1 is SGHTA, CDR2 FQGNSA. The CDR3: CASSPQRTIQETQYF. The DNA of the CDR3 is TGTGCCAGCAGCCCCCAAAGGACTATCCAAGAGACCCAGTACTTC. The entire variable domain, with the rest obtained from reference TRBV7-2 and TRBJ2-5, is as follows: GAGVSQSPSNKVTEKGKDVELRCDPISGHTALYWYRQSLGQGLEFLIYFQGNSAPDKSGLPSDRFSAERTGGSVSTLTIQRTQQEDSAVYLCASSPQRTIQETQYFGPGTRLLVL.

This clonotype was observed at least ten times. The J gene is TRBJ2-3, the V gene TRBV9; D not certain. The length of the CDR3 is 13 residues. Trimming took off 4 bases at V and 4 bases at J, with 10 bases between the two ends. Germline lookup yields CDR1 SGDLS and CDR2 YYNGEE. The DNA for the CDR3 is TGTGCCAGCAGCACCCAGGTAGCAGATACGCAGTATTTT. Translation: CASSTQVADTQYF.

This clonotype was observed many times. The chain recombines TRBV7-2 with TRBJ1-2, with D possibly matching TRBD1 (6 bases). The V and J ends lost 1 base and 6 bases respectively, with 6 bases between them. The CDR3 loop spans 12 amino acids. Germline V gene lookup returns CDR1 SGHTA and CDR2 FQGNSA. CDR3 loop: CASSLGGHGYTF. CDR3 in DNA: TGTGCCAGCAGCTTAGGGGGGCATGGCTACACCTTC.

This clonotype has ten or more counts. This chain uses TRBV9 with TRBJ1-1, with TRBD1 matching over 8 bases. The V segment lost 4 bases and the J segment 1 base; nucleotides outside the gene matches: 6. The CDR3 is 15 amino acids. Germline CDR1 SGDLS, CDR2 YYNGEE. CDR3 nucleotides: TGTGCCAGCAGCTTCTCACAGGGGGGGAACACTGAAGCTTTCTTT. This encodes CASSFSQGGNTEAFF.

This clonotype was recorded a few times. The chain couples TRBV5-1 to TRBJ2-7, with 12 bases that match TRBD1. V shed 7 bases, J shed 6 bases, and the junction held 5 bases outside the gene matches. The length of the CDR3 is 13 residues. Per germline, CDR1 SGHRS and CDR2 YFSETQ. CDR3 nucleotides: TGCGCCAGCTCCGGGACAGGGGGCAGCGAGCAGTACTTC. As protein: CASSGTGGSEQYF.

This clonotype was recorded many times. The rearrangement links TRBV7-6 to TRBJ2-5; D not certain. The V end was cut by 1 base, the J end by 5 bases, with 11 bases between. The CDR3 extends over 14 amino acids. The V gene's germline CDR1 is SGHVS and CDR2 FNYEAQ. CDR3 residues: CASSLVLASETQYF. In DNA, the CDR3 is TGTGCCAGCAGCTTAGTTTTAGCTTCGGAGACCCAGTACTTC.

This clonotype occurred many times. The chain carries TRBV5-1 and TRBJ1-1; possibly TRBD1 for D (5 bases). Germline CDR1 is SGHRS and CDR2 is YFSETQ. The CDR3 consists of 14 residues. Trimming pared 5 bases from V and 0 bases from J, leaving 11 bases between. The DNA of the CDR3 is TGCGCCAGCAGTTGGGGGGGGATGAACACTGAAGCTTTCTTT. Its protein product is CASSWGGMNTEAFF.

This clonotype was detected ten times or more. The chain carries TRBV6-5 and TRBJ2-3; 8 bases agree with TRBD1. The CDR3 has 17 amino acids. Trimming cost V 1 base and J 1 base; bases outside gene matches: 7. Germline V CDR1 and CDR2: MNHEY, SVGAGI. The DNA of the CDR3 is TGTGCCAGCAGTTACTTCCCGACAGGGGCGGGCACAGATACGCAGTATTTT. It is translated as CASSYFPTGAGTDTQYF.

This clonotype has a count of ten or more. The chain uses TRBV20-1 and TRBJ1-5; D call uncertain. Germline-derived CDR1 and CDR2 are DFQATT and SNEGSKA (reference sequence). V was trimmed by 7 bases and J by 0 bases, leaving 7 bases between them. CDR3 length equals 12 residues. Here the CDR3 reads CSVGRSNQPQHF. CDR3 nucleotide sequence: TGCAGTGTTGGGCGTAGCAATCAGCCCCAGCATTTT.

At least ten counts were recorded for this clonotype. The chain employs TRBV6-2 or TRBV6-3 and TRBJ2-7, with 9 bases fitting TRBD2. Germline CDR1 and CDR2: MNHEY and SVGEGT. Trimming took 5 bases from V and 0 from J; bases not matched to a gene: 5. The CDR3 is 15 amino acids. The CDR3 DNA follows: TGTGCCAGCAGTGTCGATAGCGGGAGCTCCTACGAGCAGTACTTC. Protein product: CASSVDSGSSYEQYF.

This clonotype was counted many times. The chain combines TRBV29-1 with TRBJ2-7; the D gene could be TRBD1 or TRBD2 (5 bases each). The V end was cut by 6 bases, the J end by 0 bases, with 12 bases between. This CDR3 spans 13 amino acids. Germline CDR1 reads SQVTM; CDR2 reads ANQGSEA. The CDR3 DNA reads as TGCAGCGTAGAGGACGGGGCCTCCTACGAGCAGTACTTC. This gives the protein CSVEDGASYEQYF.

This clonotype was counted at least ten times. J is TRBJ2-5 and V is TRBV2, with 8 bases that match TRBD2. With V trimmed by 6 bases and J by 1 base, 1 base remained unmatched. The CDR3 extends over 13 amino acids. Germline V lookup: CDR1 SNHLY, CDR2 FYNNEI. In DNA form, the CDR3 reads TGTGCCAGCAGAGGGACTAGCCAAGAGACCCAGTACTTC. Translated, it gives CASRGTSQETQYF.

This clonotype was observed many times. The rearrangement uses TRBV11-3 and TRBJ2-1; D ambiguous. The CDR3 runs to 13 residues. The germline V and J ends were trimmed by 5 bases and 8 bases, with 13 bases remaining between them. The germline V gene encodes CDR1 SGHNT and CDR2 YENEEA. The CDR3 DNA reads as TGTGCCAGCAGCCCCCACCCGAGTCATGAGCAGTTCTTC. Translating it yields CASSPHPSHEQFF.

The V call is TRBV20-1, the J call TRBJ1-5, with D possibly matching TRBD1 (6 bases). CDR1 DFQATT and CDR2 SNEGSKA come from the germline V gene (reference sequence). V was shortened by 3 bases and J by 4 bases, with 10 bases between the two germline ends. The CDR3 has 13 residues. CDR3 DNA: TGCAGTGCTAGGGGGGCAGGTAATCAGCCCCAGCATTTT. Translated: CSARGAGNQPQHF.

The sample holds many counts of this clonotype. The gene calls are TRBV12-3 or TRBV12-4 and TRBJ2-3; D remains unclear. V lost 2 bases, J lost 10 bases, and 7 bases lay in between. The CDR3 runs to 11 residues. Here the CDR3 reads CASSLTPPQYF. CDR3 nucleotide sequence: TGTGCCAGCAGTTTAACCCCCCCGCAGTATTTT.

Ten or more counts support this clonotype. The rearrangement links TRBV7-9 to TRBJ2-1; possibly TRBD1 for D (6 bases). Germline-derived CDR1 and CDR2 are SEHNR and FQNEAQ (reference sequence). The CDR3 runs 15 residues. The V gene lost 0 bases and the J gene lost 3 bases, with 9 bases spanning the gap. The CDR3 DNA is TGTGCCAGCAGCTTAGCAGGACAGAGCTACAATGAGCAGTTCTTC. As protein: CASSLAGQSYNEQFF.

The chain joins TRBV27 to TRBJ2-2; no clear D gene. The CDR3 is 15 residues long. Looked up from germline, CDR1 is MNHEY and CDR2 is SMNVEV (reference sequence). Trimming pared 2 bases from V and 2 bases from J, leaving 9 bases between. The CDR3 DNA reads TGTGCCAGCAGTTTAATAGGCCCAAACACCGGGGAGCTGTTTTTT. It is translated as CASSLIGPNTGELFF.

This clonotype was observed many times. The gene calls are TRBV12-3 or TRBV12-4 and TRBJ2-5; 10 nucleotides match TRBD2. Trimming removed 2 bases from V and 9 bases from J; junction bases left unmatched: 12. This CDR3 contains 16 residues. The chain's CDR3 is CASSLRLAGLLHSQYF. CDR3 nucleotide sequence: TGTGCCAGCAGTTTAAGACTAGCGGGCCTCCTTCATTCCCAGTACTTC.

At least ten counts were recorded for this clonotype. V and J are TRBV20-1 and TRBJ2-3, with D uncertain. Between the trimmed V and J ends, which lost 4 bases and 0 bases, there was a span of 8 bases. CDR3 length: 13 residues. Germline V CDR1 and CDR2: DFQATT, SNEGSKA (reference sequence). The CDR3 region is CSAKVASTDTQYF. The DNA for the CDR3 is TGCAGTGCTAAGGTGGCTAGCACAGATACGCAGTATTTT.

This clonotype was picked up many times. This rearrangement joins TRBV5-1 to TRBJ1-2; unclear D gene. This CDR3 has 12 residues. V gave up 0 bases and J gave up 4 bases, with 4 bases separating them. Germline values: CDR1 SGHRS, CDR2 YFSETQ. In nucleotides, the CDR3 is TGCGCCAGCAGCTTGGACAGCTATGGCTACACCTTC. It codes for CASSLDSYGYTF.

This clonotype occurred many times. The DNA is omitted, as the CDR3 cannot be located on it reliably, and the CDR3 follows TCRdb's listing. V is TRBV2 and J is TRBJ2-2; the DNA was not used to check the table's D call, TRBD1. The CDR3 numbers 16 amino acids, ends counted. Looked up from germline, CDR1 is SNHLY and CDR2 is FYNNEI. CDR3 protein: CATLGKGQGDTGELFF.

This clonotype was seen only a few times. This chain joins TRBV7-6 and TRBJ1-5; TRBD1 is a possible D gene (6 bases). Germline values: CDR1 SGHVS, CDR2 FNYEAQ. The ends were cut back, 2 bases at V and 5 bases at J, with 16 bases in the middle. This CDR3 region has 16 residues. The CDR3 loop reads CASSLKGGQYDQPQHF. Here the CDR3 DNA reads TGTGCCAGCAGCTTAAAAGGAGGACAGTACGATCAGCCCCAGCATTTT. The full variable domain, completed using reference TRBV7-6 and TRBJ1-5, is GAGVSQSPRYKVTKRGQDVALRCDPISGHVSLYWYRQALGQGPEFLTYFNYEAQQDKSGLPNDRFSAERPEGSISTLTIQRTEQRDSAMYRCASSLKGGQYDQPQHFGDGTRLSIL.

The chain uses TRBV6-2 or TRBV6-3 and TRBJ2-7; the D gene is possibly TRBD2 (5 bases). CDR1 and CDR2 (germline): MNHEY, SVGEGT. The CDR3 is 15 residues long. Trimming removed 2 bases at V and 1 base at J, with 12 bases between. CDR3 DNA: TGTGCCAGCAGTTACGGGAGTACAAATTCCTACGAGCAGTACTTC. Amino acid sequence: CASSYGSTNSYEQYF.

This clonotype was seen ten or more times. This chain uses TRBV5-5 with TRBJ2-1; D not certain. In germline, CDR1 is SGHKS, CDR2 YYEKEE (reference sequence). Trimming took off 4 bases at V and 8 bases at J, with 13 bases between the two ends. This CDR3 has 13 residues. CDR3 sequence: CASSRISEDEQFF. CDR3 in DNA: TGTGCCAGCAGCAGGATCTCAGAGGATGAGCAGTTCTTC.

This clonotype was counted ten times or more. The chain is built from TRBV10-2 and TRBJ1-2; D might be TRBD1 (5 bases). Germline CDR1 WSHSY, CDR2 SAAADI. V lost 3 bases, J lost 4 bases, and 12 bases lay in between. The CDR3 is 14 amino acids. CDR3 coding DNA: TGCGCCAGCAGTGATGTAGGGGATATCTATGGCTACACCTTC. It yields the protein CASSDVGDIYGYTF.

There are many counts of this clonotype. The CDR3 spells CASSPGQGPLYGYTF. CDR3 nucleotide sequence: TGTGCCAGCAGCCCGGGACAGGGGCCCTTATATGGCTACACCTTC. The chain carries TRBV7-9 and TRBJ1-2; 10 bases align to TRBD1. The CDR3 sequence is 15 residues long. The junction had 8 bases not matched to a gene; V was cut back by 5 bases and J by 5 bases. Germline-derived CDR1 and CDR2 are SEHNR and FQNEAQ (reference sequence). Full variable domain (rest looked up from reference TRBV7-9 and TRBJ1-2): DTGVSQNPRHKITKRGQNVTFRCDPISEHNRLYWYRQTLGQGPEFLTYFQNEAQLEKSRLLSDRFSAERPKGSFSTLEIQRTEQGDSAMYLCASSPGQGPLYGYTFGSGTRLTVV.

This clonotype was detected many times. This chain uses TRBV3-1 with TRBJ1-2; no clear D gene. Trimming took 5 bases from V and 8 from J, leaving 15 bases between them. This CDR3 is built from 13 residues. Germline-derived CDR1 and CDR2 are LGHDT and YNNKEL (reference sequence). DNA for the CDR3: TGTGCCAGCAGCTTTGGACGGTTAGCAGGCTACACCTTC. As protein: CASSFGRLAGYTF.

At least ten counts were recorded for this clonotype. The chain has TRBV4-1 and TRBJ1-6; no clear D. V gave up 2 bases and J gave up 6 bases, with 11 bases separating them. The CDR3 runs to 15 residues. Per germline, CDR1 MGHRA and CDR2 YSYEKL. Here the CDR3 DNA reads TGCGCCAGCAGCCAACCCTCCGGGATTAATTCACCCCTCCACTTT. Its protein is CASSQPSGINSPLHF.

This clonotype occurred many times. The V and J genes are TRBV5-5 and TRBJ1-3, with D possibly being TRBD1 (5 bases). Germline V gene lookup returns CDR1 SGHKS and CDR2 YYEKEE (reference sequence). The CDR3 is made up of 16 amino acids. The V end lost 0 bases, the J end lost 0 bases, and 10 bases lay between the germline ends. In DNA form, the CDR3 reads TGTGCCAGCAGCTTGGGATTGGACAACTCTGGAAACACCATATATTTT. This encodes CASSLGLDNSGNTIYF.

This clonotype was found many times. The chain recombines TRBV6-1 with TRBJ1-5; D is unclear. The CDR3 covers 15 residues. The germline gives CDR1 MNHNS, CDR2 SASEGT. V gave up 8 bases and J gave up 1 base, with 15 bases separating them. The CDR3 sequence: CASSSSGGSNQPQHF. The CDR3 bases are TGTGCCAGCTCTTCCTCGGGAGGGAGCAATCAGCCCCAGCATTTT.